The rows below give T cell receptor beta chains drawn from one sample of a study of spatial heterogeneity in lung cancer. A single record per CDR3 protein comes from TCRdb applying MiXCR to the 5' RACE reads. The repertoire holds 3,200 or so distinct CDR3 sequences, nearly 3% seen once, with 9.5% to 15% in the top ten. The specimen comprised normal lung tissue next to the tumor, sampled at surgery. These TCRs come from a female donor with early-stage non-small cell lung cancer. CDR3s include the opening cysteine and the closing phenylalanine or tryptophan. The D gene is left open where the match is weak. Expanded clones get a size class; other rows say once, few or many, or leave the size out.

j_gene: TRBJ2-7
d_gene: TRBD1
abundance: many
v_gene: TRBV4-2
CDR3nt: TGTGCCAGCAGCCAAGGGGGGACAGGGACCTACGAGCAGTACTTC
CDR3aa: CASSQGGTGTYEQYF

j_gene: TRBJ2-3
d_gene: .
abundance: .
v_gene: TRBV18
CDR3nt: TGTGCCAGCTCAGACCTACATCGGTTTACCCTAATCCCAGATACGCAGTATTTT
CDR3aa: CASSDLHRFTLIPDTQYF

j_gene: TRBJ2-6
d_gene: .
abundance: many
v_gene: TRBV12-3/TRBV12-4
CDR3nt: TGTGCCAGCAGTTTAGGGGGCTCTGGGGCCAACGTCCTGACTTTC
CDR3aa: CASSLGGSGANVLTF

j_gene: TRBJ2-1
d_gene: TRBD2
abundance: many
v_gene: TRBV4-2
CDR3nt: TGTGCCAGCAGCCAAGATTCTAGCGGGGGCTACAATGAGCAGTTCTTC
CDR3aa: CASSQDSSGGYNEQFF

j_gene: TRBJ2-7
d_gene: .
abundance: medium-sized
v_gene: TRBV6-2/TRBV6-3
CDR3nt: TGTGCCAGCAGCTCCTTCCTCGGAGCCTCCTACGAGCAGTACTTC
CDR3aa: CASSSFLGASYEQYF

j_gene: TRBJ2-3
d_gene: .
abundance: large
v_gene: TRBV6-2/TRBV6-3
CDR3nt: TGTGCCAGCACTCCACCAGGGAAGGTCACAGATACGCAGTATTTT
CDR3aa: CASTPPGKVTDTQYF

j_gene: TRBJ1-5
d_gene: TRBD1
abundance: medium-sized
v_gene: TRBV6-2/TRBV6-3
CDR3nt: TGTGCCAGCAGTAGGACAGGGTTCAATCAGCCCCAGCATTTT
CDR3aa: CASSRTGFNQPQHF

j_gene: TRBJ2-3
d_gene: .
abundance: many
v_gene: TRBV2
CDR3nt: TGTGCCAGCAGCGCCAAAACAAGGACGCAGTATTTT
CDR3aa: CASSAKTRTQYF

j_gene: TRBJ1-5
d_gene: TRBD1
abundance: large
v_gene: TRBV19
CDR3nt: TGTGCCAGTAGTCGTCAACCGGGACAGGGGAGTCAGCCCCAGCATTTT
CDR3aa: CASSRQPGQGSQPQHF

j_gene: TRBJ2-1
d_gene: TRBD1
abundance: large
v_gene: TRBV6-6
CDR3nt: TGTGCCAGCAGTTCCCAGACAGGGGCGGGTTGGCGTCGGACGGACAATGAGCAGTTCTTC
CDR3aa: CASSSQTGAGWRRTDNEQFF

j_gene: TRBJ2-7
d_gene: .
abundance: medium-sized
v_gene: TRBV7-9
CDR3nt: TGTGCCTGCAGCTCCACATCAACCCACGAGCAGTACTTC
CDR3aa: CACSSTSTHEQYF

j_gene: TRBJ2-7
d_gene: TRBD2
abundance: medium-sized
v_gene: TRBV4-2
CDR3nt: TGTGCCAGCAGCCAAGCACTAGCGGGTAACTACGAGCAGTACTTC
CDR3aa: CASSQALAGNYEQYF

j_gene: TRBJ1-5
d_gene: .
abundance: many
v_gene: TRBV6-6
CDR3nt: TGTGCCAGCAGTTACTCCCCCGCAGGGATGGATCAGCCCCAGCATTTT
CDR3aa: CASSYSPAGMDQPQHF

j_gene: TRBJ1-2
d_gene: TRBD1
abundance: many
v_gene: TRBV28
CDR3nt: TGTGCCAGCAGTGGGACAGGAAACTATGGCTACACCTTC
CDR3aa: CASSGTGNYGYTF

j_gene: TRBJ1-1
d_gene: TRBD1
abundance: medium-sized
v_gene: TRBV28
CDR3nt: TGTGCCAGCAGCCGCAGAGGGGGCGGGAACACTGAAGCTTTCTTT
CDR3aa: CASSRRGGGNTEAFF

j_gene: TRBJ2-3
d_gene: .
abundance: many
v_gene: TRBV6-5
CDR3nt: TGTGCAACCGGAGGGGGCAGCTCTAGCACAGATACGCAGTATTTT
CDR3aa: CATGGGSSSTDTQYF

j_gene: TRBJ2-7
d_gene: .
abundance: many
v_gene: TRBV27
CDR3nt: TGTGCCAGCAGTTTCACAGGCCGGCCCTACGAGCAGTACTTC
CDR3aa: CASSFTGRPYEQYF

j_gene: TRBJ1-2
d_gene: .
abundance: medium-sized
v_gene: TRBV20-1
CDR3nt: TGCAGTGCCCCGCGGGGGACCGACTATGGCTACACCTTC
CDR3aa: CSAPRGTDYGYTF

j_gene: TRBJ2-1
d_gene: TRBD2
abundance: many
v_gene: TRBV4-3
CDR3nt: TGCGCCAGCAGCCAAGAGGTACTAGCGGGAATGGGCTCCTACAATGAGCAGTTCTTC
CDR3aa: CASSQEVLAGMGSYNEQFF

j_gene: TRBJ1-3
d_gene: .
abundance: medium-sized
v_gene: TRBV3-1
CDR3nt: TGTGCCAGCAGCCAAGGGGGGGCCTCTGGAAACACCATATATTTT
CDR3aa: CASSQGGASGNTIYF

j_gene: TRBJ2-2
d_gene: .
abundance: medium-sized
v_gene: TRBV30
CDR3nt: TGTGCCTGGAGCTCGCTGGAACCGAACACCGGGGAGCTGTTTTTT
CDR3aa: CAWSSLEPNTGELFF

j_gene: TRBJ2-3
d_gene: .
abundance: many
v_gene: TRBV5-1
CDR3nt: TGCGCCAGCAGCTTGATTCGGTTGGCTAGCACAGATACGCAGTATTTT
CDR3aa: CASSLIRLASTDTQYF

j_gene: TRBJ2-1
d_gene: TRBD1
abundance: medium-sized
v_gene: TRBV5-1
CDR3nt: TGCGCCAGCAGCCCTTACAGGGGGGACTACAATGAGCAGTTCTTC
CDR3aa: CASSPYRGDYNEQFF

j_gene: TRBJ1-4
d_gene: .
abundance: many
v_gene: TRBV28
CDR3nt: TGTGCCAGCAGGGGCGGTGGGGCGCAAGCTAATGAAAAACTGTTTTTT
CDR3aa: CASRGGGAQANEKLFF

j_gene: TRBJ2-7
d_gene: TRBD2
abundance: many
v_gene: TRBV7-9
CDR3nt: TGTGCCAGCAGCCTCTCTAGCGGGGGGCTAACCTACGAGCAGTACTTC
CDR3aa: CASSLSSGGLTYEQYF

j_gene: TRBJ2-3
d_gene: .
abundance: medium-sized
v_gene: TRBV7-8
CDR3nt: TGTGCCAGCAGCTACCGGGAATTGAGCACAGATACGCAGTATTTT
CDR3aa: CASSYRELSTDTQYF

j_gene: TRBJ2-1
d_gene: .
abundance: large
v_gene: TRBV3-1
CDR3nt: TGTGCCAGCAGCCTCGTTTCTAGTGAGCAGTTCTTC
CDR3aa: CASSLVSSEQFF

j_gene: TRBJ1-1
d_gene: TRBD1
abundance: medium-sized
v_gene: TRBV6-5
CDR3nt: TGTGCCAGCAGCAGGGGGCCGAACACTGAAGCTTTCTTT
CDR3aa: CASSRGPNTEAFF

j_gene: TRBJ1-2
d_gene: .
abundance: medium-sized
v_gene: TRBV7-2
CDR3nt: TGTGCCAGCAGCTTAACAGGGCGCTATGGCTACACCTTC
CDR3aa: CASSLTGRYGYTF

j_gene: TRBJ1-2
d_gene: .
abundance: large
v_gene: TRBV15
CDR3nt: TGTGCCACCAGCAGAGAGGTGGGAACAGTGGATGGCTACACCTTC
CDR3aa: CATSREVGTVDGYTF

j_gene: TRBJ2-5
d_gene: .
abundance: many
v_gene: TRBV29-1
CDR3nt: TGCAGCGTTGCAAACCAAGAGACCCAGTACTTC
CDR3aa: CSVANQETQYF

j_gene: TRBJ2-1
d_gene: .
abundance: medium-sized
v_gene: TRBV6-5
CDR3nt: TGTGCCAGCAGTCAGGCGGAGAGAAGCTCCTACAATGAGCAGTTCTTC
CDR3aa: CASSQAERSSYNEQFF

j_gene: TRBJ2-3
d_gene: TRBD2
abundance: medium-sized
v_gene: TRBV2
CDR3nt: TGTGCCAGCACTAGCGGGGGGTTTAGCACAGATACGCAGTATTTT
CDR3aa: CASTSGGFSTDTQYF

j_gene: TRBJ1-5
d_gene: TRBD1
abundance: medium-sized
v_gene: TRBV5-8
CDR3nt: TGTGCCAGCAGCCCGGGACAGGAGAGATATAGCAATCAGCCCCAGCATTTT
CDR3aa: CASSPGQERYSNQPQHF

j_gene: TRBJ1-3
d_gene: .
abundance: medium-sized
v_gene: TRBV9
CDR3nt: TGTGCCAGTACCGCTGCCGCAGGGGCGGGAAACACCATATATTTT
CDR3aa: CASTAAAGAGNTIYF

j_gene: TRBJ2-3
d_gene: TRBD2
abundance: many
v_gene: TRBV6-5
CDR3nt: TGTGCCAGCAGTTACTCGGCCCAGCGGGGGGTGATAGATACGCAGTATTTT
CDR3aa: CASSYSAQRGVIDTQYF

j_gene: TRBJ2-5
d_gene: .
abundance: .
v_gene: TRBV12-5
CDR3nt: TGTGCTAGTGGTTTGGGGCAGGGGAGCCAAGAGACCCAGTACTTC
CDR3aa: CASGLGQGSQETQYF

j_gene: TRBJ1-2
d_gene: .
abundance: many
v_gene: TRBV7-6
CDR3nt: TGTGCCAGCAGCTTAATGCCAGGGGACTATGGCTACACCTTC
CDR3aa: CASSLMPGDYGYTF

j_gene: TRBJ1-5
d_gene: .
abundance: medium-sized
v_gene: TRBV16
CDR3nt: TGTGCCAGCAGCAAGGAGGGAGGACAGCCCCAGCATTTT
CDR3aa: CASSKEGGQPQHF

j_gene: TRBJ2-5
d_gene: TRBD2
abundance: large
v_gene: TRBV15
CDR3nt: TGTGCCACCAGCCCCTGGGGGGGGGAGACCCAGTACTTC
CDR3aa: CATSPWGGETQYF